Following are 3 T cell receptor beta chains from one sample sequenced in a study of cytomegalovirus exposure and HLA in healthy donors. PCR amplification relied on 60 Vbeta primers (plus 13 Jbeta primers). Data came from immunoSEQ multiplex PCR; TCRdb stores just in-frame clones and leaves some out. The sample includes roughly 30,000 clones. The sequenced material came from PBMCs. Receptors were obtained from a woman aged 40 to 50 in good health and CMV-seropositive.

About this clone itself: Germline is not matched at one junction end, which may reflect a read error. The J gene is TRBJ1-1, the V gene TRBV6-1; weak D call: TRBD1 (6 bases). The CDR3 is 13 amino acids. Germline V gene data show CDR1 as MNHNS and CDR2 as SASEGT. The CDR3, as DNA: TGTGCCAGCAGGGAAGGGGGAGGGTCTGAAGCTTTCTTT. This translates into CASREGGGSEAFF.

V is TRBV7-8 and J is TRBJ2-3; TRBD2 might be the D (6 bases). Trimming removed 1 base at V and 5 bases at J, with 16 bases between. The germline V gene has CDR1 SGHVS and CDR2 FQNEAQ. The CDR3 spans 16 residues. CDR3 loop: CASSLVPEGVRDTQYF. The CDR3 DNA is TGTGCCAGCAGCTTAGTGCCGGAGGGTGTTCGAGATACGCAGTATTTT.

The chain's CDR3 is CASSSRGQGPQHF. For the CDR3, the DNA is TGTGCCAGCAGTTCCCGAGGTCAAGGGCCCCAGCATTTT. The chain is built from TRBV6-5 and TRBJ1-5, with D hard to call. Germline lookup yields CDR1 MNHEY and CDR2 SVGAGI. CDR3 size: 13 residues. V was shortened by 4 bases and J by 9 bases, with 13 bases between the two germline ends.